This T cell receptor (beta chain) was sequenced for a study of spatial heterogeneity in lung cancer. This clonotype was observed at least ten times. Its antigen is unknown. General study findings and limits: Counts of expanded alpha and beta TCRs within tumors tracked the tumor nonsynonymous mutation count.

Germline CDR1 reads MRHNA; CDR2 reads SNTAGT. This CDR3 is built from 13 residues. V gave up 2 bases and J gave up 8 bases, with 10 bases separating them. Described time point: sample taken at primary tumor resection. TCRdb recomputed calls from the 5' RACE reads with MiXCR, one row per CDR3 protein. The sample shows some 97,000 distinct CDR3 sequences, around 4.3% of them seen only once. The sample was lung tumor tissue, taken at surgery. The V and J genes are TRBV6-4 and TRBJ2-1; no clear D gene. The TCR was taken from a male donor with early-stage non-small cell lung cancer. In DNA form, the CDR3 reads TGTGCCAGCAGTGACACTTGGAAGGATGAGCAGTTCTTC. It is translated as CASSDTWKDEQFF.